This T cell receptor beta chain was sequenced in a study of CD8+ T cells in alopecia areata. CD4+ and CD8+ T cells were sorted from PBMCs stained for CD3, CD4 and CD8. cDNA serving as the sequencing template came from extracted, reverse transcribed RNA. Method: immunoSEQ multiplex PCR; TCRdb's copy keeps in-frame clones and lacks some. This sample yields about 97,000 clones, of which less than 50% are seen a single time; around 1.5% belongs to the top ten. Per the germline V gene, CDR1 is SGHTA and CDR2 is FQGNSA. V lost 3 bases to trimming and J lost 10 bases; unmatched junction nucleotides: 2. This CDR3 has 11 amino acids. The table lists this clone with a count of one. The antigen remains unidentified. This may be a read error: a much more frequent sequence differs by one nucleotide. Overall study findings and caveats: Patients shared TCRs less clearly than mice did, possibly owing to HLA. Scalp specimens additionally yield sequences from normal skin's resident alphabeta T cells.

This receptor was taken from a human donor with alopecia areata. The chain uses TRBV7-2 and TRBJ2-7, with 8 bases identical to TRBD2. The sequenced sample consisted of CD4+ T cells sorted from blood. In DNA, the CDR3 is TGTGCCAGCAGCTTTAGCGGGGCTCAGTACTTC. Translation gives CASSFSGAQYF.